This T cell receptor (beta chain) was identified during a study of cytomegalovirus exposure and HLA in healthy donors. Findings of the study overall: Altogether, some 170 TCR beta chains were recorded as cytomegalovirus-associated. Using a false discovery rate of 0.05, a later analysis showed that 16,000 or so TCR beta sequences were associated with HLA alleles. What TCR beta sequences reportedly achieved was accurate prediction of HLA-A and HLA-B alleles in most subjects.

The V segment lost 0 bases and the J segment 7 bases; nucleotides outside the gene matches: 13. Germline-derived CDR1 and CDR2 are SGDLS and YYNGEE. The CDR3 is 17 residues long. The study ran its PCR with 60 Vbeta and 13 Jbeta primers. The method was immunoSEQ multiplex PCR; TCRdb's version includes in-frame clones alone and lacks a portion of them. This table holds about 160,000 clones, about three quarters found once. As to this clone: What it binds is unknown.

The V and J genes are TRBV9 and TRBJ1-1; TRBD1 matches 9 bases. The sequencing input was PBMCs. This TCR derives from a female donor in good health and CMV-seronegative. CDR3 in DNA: TGTGCCAGCAGCGTAGCAGTTTGGGGACAGGGAACGGGTGAAGCTTTCTTT. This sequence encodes CASSVAVWGQGTGEAFF.